This T cell receptor beta chain was obtained from a study of control samples from healthy donors and cancer patients. The V end lost 3 bases, the J end lost 4 bases, and 8 bases lay between the germline ends. Germline V gene sequence: CDR1 SGDLS, CDR2 YYNGEE. The CDR3 has 13 residues. Assay: immunoSEQ multiplex PCR; the TCRdb copy retains only in-frame clones and omits some. The profile shows around 100,000 clones, roughly 87% of them singletons. The chain couples TRBV9 to TRBJ1-5; D perhaps matches TRBD1 (6 bases). The TCR was taken from a woman between 45 and 65 years old in good health. The specimen sequenced was blood. CDR3 nucleotide sequence: TGTGCCAGCAGCGCCAGGGGTAATCAGCCCCAGCATTTT. This gives the protein CASSARGNQPQHF.